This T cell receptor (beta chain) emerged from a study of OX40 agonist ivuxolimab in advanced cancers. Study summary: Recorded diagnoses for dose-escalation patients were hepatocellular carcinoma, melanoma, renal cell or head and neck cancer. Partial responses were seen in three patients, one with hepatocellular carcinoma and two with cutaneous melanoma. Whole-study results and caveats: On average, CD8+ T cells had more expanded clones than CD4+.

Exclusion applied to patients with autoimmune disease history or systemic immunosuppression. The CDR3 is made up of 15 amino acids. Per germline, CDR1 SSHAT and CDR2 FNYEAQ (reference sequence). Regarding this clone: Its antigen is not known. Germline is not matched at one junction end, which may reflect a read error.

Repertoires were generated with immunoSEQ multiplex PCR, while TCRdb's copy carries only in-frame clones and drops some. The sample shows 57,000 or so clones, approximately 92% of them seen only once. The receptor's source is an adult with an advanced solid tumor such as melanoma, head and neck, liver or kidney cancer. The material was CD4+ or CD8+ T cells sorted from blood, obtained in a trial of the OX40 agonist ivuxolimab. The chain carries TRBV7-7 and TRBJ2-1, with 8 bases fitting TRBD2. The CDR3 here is CASSLTSGPENEQFF. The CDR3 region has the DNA TGTGCTAGCAGCCTTACTAGCGGTCCCGAGAATGAGCAGTTCTTC.